This T cell receptor beta chain was found in a study of shared clonotypes between healthy human individuals. Donors, healthy HIV-negative adults, lacked recent acute infections or vaccinations. What was sequenced on ten immunoSEQ deep assay plates was unsorted PBMC DNA. Authors' analysis steps: ImmunoSEQ gave junction-only sequences without quality scores, so filtering differed. Method: immunoSEQ multiplex PCR; TCRdb's copy keeps in-frame clones and lacks some. V, J and clone size are those of that table, while D and trimming were read from the DNA. The sample holds about half a million clones, around 75% seen once. The sequence derives from a woman in her thirties or forties in good health. Some clones in this sample may be carry-over from other donors' samples. Sequenced: PBMCs.

CDR3 in DNA: TGCGCCAGCAGCTCCTCCTCCGGGACAGCACTGAACGAGCAGTACTTC. Protein: CASSSSSGTALNEQYF. This sequence joins TRBV5-1 and TRBJ2-7, with TRBD1 matching 7 bases. After removal of 3 bases from V and 5 bases from J, the junction contained 14 bases not matched to a gene. Looked up from germline, CDR1 is SGHRS and CDR2 is YFSETQ. The CDR3 runs to 16 residues.